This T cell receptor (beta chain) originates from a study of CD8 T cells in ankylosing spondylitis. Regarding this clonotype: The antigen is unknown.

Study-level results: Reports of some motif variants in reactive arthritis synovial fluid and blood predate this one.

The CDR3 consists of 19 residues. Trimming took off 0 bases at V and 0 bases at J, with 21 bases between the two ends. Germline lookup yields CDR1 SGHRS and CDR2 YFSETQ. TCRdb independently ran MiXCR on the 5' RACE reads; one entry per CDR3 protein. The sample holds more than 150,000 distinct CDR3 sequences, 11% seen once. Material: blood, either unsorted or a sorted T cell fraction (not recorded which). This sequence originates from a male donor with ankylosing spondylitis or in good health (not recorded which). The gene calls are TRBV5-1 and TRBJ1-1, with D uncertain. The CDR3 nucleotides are TGCGCCAGCAGCTTGGTTGGGCCGGCGGAACTTACCCTGAACACTGAAGCTTTCTTT. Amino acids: CASSLVGPAELTLNTEAFF.